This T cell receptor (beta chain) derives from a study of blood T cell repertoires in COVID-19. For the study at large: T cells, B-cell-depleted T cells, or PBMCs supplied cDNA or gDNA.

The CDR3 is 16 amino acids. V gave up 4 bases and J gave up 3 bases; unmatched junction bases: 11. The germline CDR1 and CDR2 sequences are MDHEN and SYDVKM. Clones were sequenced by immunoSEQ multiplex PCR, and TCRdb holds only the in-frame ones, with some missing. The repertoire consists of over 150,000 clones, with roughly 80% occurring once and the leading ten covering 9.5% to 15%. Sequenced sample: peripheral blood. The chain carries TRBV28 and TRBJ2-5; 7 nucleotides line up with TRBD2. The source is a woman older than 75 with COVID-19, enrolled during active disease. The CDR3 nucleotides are TGTGCCAGCAGTTCCCGGGTGGGGGAGGGAGAAGAGACCCAGTACTTC. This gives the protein CASSSRVGEGEETQYF. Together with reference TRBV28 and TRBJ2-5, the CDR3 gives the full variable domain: DVKVTQSSRYLVKRTGEKVFLECVQDMDHENMFWYRQDPGLGLRLIYFSYDVKMKEKGDIPEGYSVSREKKERFSLILESASTNQTSMYLCASSSRVGEGEETQYFGPGTRLLVL.